These 5 T cell receptor beta chains originate from one sample sequenced in a study of blood T cell repertoires in COVID-19. Sequencing was performed with immunoSEQ multiplex PCR; in TCRdb, only in-frame clones are kept and a portion is missing. This sample carries 150,000 or so clones, over 60% of them seen once, and the ten largest clones take less than 2.5%. Sequencing input: peripheral blood. Receptor source: a woman in her sixties or seventies with acute or convalescent COVID-19.

This chain links TRBV4-3 with TRBJ1-2; D is possibly TRBD1 (5 bases). This CDR3 has 12 residues. V lost 4 bases and J 4 bases, leaving 7 bases between the germline ends. From germline, CDR1 is LGHNA and CDR2 YSLEER. CDR3 protein: CASSPGGYGYTF. The CDR3 DNA reads TGCGCCAGCAGCCCCGGGGGCTATGGCTACACCTTC.

The rearrangement joins TRBV5-1 to TRBJ2-3, with 9 bases identical to TRBD1. V lost 4 bases, J lost 4 bases, and 10 bases stayed unmatched. The CDR3 has 16 residues. Germline values: CDR1 SGHRS, CDR2 YFSETQ. CDR3 DNA: TGCGCCAGCAGCGCGGGACAGGGACCGGTTGCAGATACGCAGTATTTT. Its protein is CASSAGQGPVADTQYF.

This chain links TRBV6-4 with TRBJ2-3; the match to TRBD2 covers 9 bases. The V segment lost 4 bases and the J segment 4 bases; nucleotides outside the gene matches: 6. The CDR3 sequence is 15 residues long. Per germline, CDR1 MRHNA and CDR2 SNTAGT. The DNA for the CDR3 is TGTGCCAGCAGTGTTGCGGGAGGGCTCCCAGATACGCAGTATTTT. It codes for CASSVAGGLPDTQYF.

Here the CDR3 reads CASSFRGGNQPQHF. CDR3 nucleotide sequence: TGTGCCAGCAGCTTTAGGGGTGGTAATCAGCCCCAGCATTTT. The genes are TRBV5-6 and TRBJ1-5; D may be TRBD1 (5 bases). Germline V gene sequence: CDR1 SGHDT, CDR2 YYEEEE. Trimming removed 2 bases from V and 4 bases from J, with 10 bases in between. There are 14 residues in the CDR3.

The chain joins TRBV11-2 to TRBJ2-1; a possible D gene is TRBD2 (5 bases). This CDR3 region has 12 residues. The germline V and J ends were trimmed by 0 bases and 11 bases, with 8 bases remaining between them. Germline V lookup: CDR1 SGHAT, CDR2 FQNNGV. The CDR3 DNA reads as TGTGCCAGCAGCTTAGATGAGGGAAAGCAGTTCTTC. Protein product: CASSLDEGKQFF.